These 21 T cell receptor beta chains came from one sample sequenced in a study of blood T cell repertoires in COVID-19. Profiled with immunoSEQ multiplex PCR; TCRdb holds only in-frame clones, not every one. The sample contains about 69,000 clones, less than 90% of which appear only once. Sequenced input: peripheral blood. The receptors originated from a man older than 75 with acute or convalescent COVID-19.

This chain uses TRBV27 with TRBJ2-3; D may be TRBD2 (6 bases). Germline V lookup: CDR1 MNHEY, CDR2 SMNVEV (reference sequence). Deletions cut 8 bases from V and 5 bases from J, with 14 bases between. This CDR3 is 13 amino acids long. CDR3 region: CASRGWGGDTQYF. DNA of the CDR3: TGTGCCAGCCGCGGGTGGGGAGGAGATACGCAGTATTTT.

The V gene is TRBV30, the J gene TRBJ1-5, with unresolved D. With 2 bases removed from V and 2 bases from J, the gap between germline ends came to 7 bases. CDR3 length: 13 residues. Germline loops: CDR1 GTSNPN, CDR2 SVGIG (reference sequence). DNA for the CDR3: TGTGCCTGGAGTAAACTCCGCAATCAGCCCCAGCATTTT. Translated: CAWSKLRNQPQHF.

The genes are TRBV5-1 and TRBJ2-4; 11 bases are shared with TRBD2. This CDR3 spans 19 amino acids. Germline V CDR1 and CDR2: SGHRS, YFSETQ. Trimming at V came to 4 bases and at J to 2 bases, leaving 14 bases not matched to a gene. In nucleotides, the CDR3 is TGCGCCAGCAGCCCCCGGGTAGCGGGAGGGCCTGGGTCCAAAAACATTCAGTACTTC. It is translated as CASSPRVAGGPGSKNIQYF.

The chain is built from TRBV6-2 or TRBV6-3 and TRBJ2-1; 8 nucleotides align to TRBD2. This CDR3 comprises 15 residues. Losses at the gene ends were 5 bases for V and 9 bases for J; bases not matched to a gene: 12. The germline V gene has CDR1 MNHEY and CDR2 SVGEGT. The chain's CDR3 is CASSTLGGRNAEQFF. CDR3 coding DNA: TGTGCCAGCAGTACCCTTGGCGGGAGGAATGCTGAGCAGTTCTTC.

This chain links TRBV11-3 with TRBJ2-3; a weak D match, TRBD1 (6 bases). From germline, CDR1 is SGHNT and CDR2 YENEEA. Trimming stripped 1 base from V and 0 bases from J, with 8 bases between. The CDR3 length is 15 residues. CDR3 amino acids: CASSLAGTSTDTQYF. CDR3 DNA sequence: TGTGCCAGCAGCTTAGCCGGGACAAGCACAGATACGCAGTATTTT.

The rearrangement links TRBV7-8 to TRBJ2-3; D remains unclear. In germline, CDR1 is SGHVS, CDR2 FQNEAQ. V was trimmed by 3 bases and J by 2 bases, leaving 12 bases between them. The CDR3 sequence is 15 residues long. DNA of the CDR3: TGTGCCAGCAGCTTCCAAAACACGATCACAGATACGCAGTATTTT. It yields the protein CASSFQNTITDTQYF.

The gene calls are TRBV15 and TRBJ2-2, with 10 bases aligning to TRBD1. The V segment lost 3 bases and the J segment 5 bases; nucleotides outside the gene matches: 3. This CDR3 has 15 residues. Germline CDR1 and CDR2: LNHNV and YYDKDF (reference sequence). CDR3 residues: CATSRRDRGTGELFF. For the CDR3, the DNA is TGTGCCACCAGCAGGAGGGACAGGGGAACCGGGGAGCTGTTTTTT. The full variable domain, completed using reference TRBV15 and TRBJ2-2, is DAMVIQNPRYQVTQFGKPVTLSCSQTLNHNVMYWYQQKSSQAPKLLFHYYDKDFNNEADTPDNFQSRRPNTSFCFLDIRSPGLGDTAMYLCATSRRDRGTGELFFGEGSRLTVL.

CDR3 sequence (DNA): TGTGCCACCAGTTCCGTGGGGGGACGCACAGATACGCAGTATTTT. Protein sequence: CATSSVGGRTDTQYF. V usage is TRBV24-1 and J usage is TRBJ2-3; D might be TRBD2 (6 bases). The CDR3 covers 15 residues. Deletions cut 6 bases from V and 1 base from J, with 13 bases between. CDR1 is KGHDR, CDR2 SFDVKD, per germline.

The CDR3 DNA sequence: TGTGCCAGCAGCCAAGATCTCGGGGGGATGAACACTGAAGCTTTCTTT. It translates to CASSQDLGGMNTEAFF. The gene calls are TRBV4-2 and TRBJ1-1; D may be TRBD1 (5 bases). The CDR3 sequence is 16 residues long. Trimming left V 0 bases short and J 0 bases short, with 11 bases between. In germline, CDR1 is LGHNA, CDR2 YNFKEQ.

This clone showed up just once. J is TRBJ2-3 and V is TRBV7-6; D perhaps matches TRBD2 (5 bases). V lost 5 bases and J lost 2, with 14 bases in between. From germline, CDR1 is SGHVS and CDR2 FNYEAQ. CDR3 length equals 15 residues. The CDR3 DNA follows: TGTGCCAGCAGCGAACCCGGGATCCTCACAGATACGCAGTATTTT. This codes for CASSEPGILTDTQYF. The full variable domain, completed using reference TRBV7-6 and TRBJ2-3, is GAGVSQSPRYKVTKRGQDVALRCDPISGHVSLYWYRQALGQGPEFLTYFNYEAQQDKSGLPNDRFSAERPEGSISTLTIQRTEQRDSAMYRCASSEPGILTDTQYFGPGTRLTVL.

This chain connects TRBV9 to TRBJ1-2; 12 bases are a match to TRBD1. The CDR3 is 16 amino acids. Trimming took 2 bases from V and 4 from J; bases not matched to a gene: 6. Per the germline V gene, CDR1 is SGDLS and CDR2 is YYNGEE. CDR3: CASSVPGQGAGYGYTF. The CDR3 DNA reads TGTGCCAGCAGCGTGCCGGGACAGGGGGCCGGCTATGGCTACACCTTC.

The CDR3 DNA sequence: TGTGCCAGCATCCGGGAACAGGGAAATACGCAGTATTTT. Its protein product is CASIREQGNTQYF. The V call is TRBV2, the J call TRBJ2-3; D is possibly TRBD1 (6 bases). V was clipped by 7 bases and J by 7 bases, with 15 bases between them. CDR3 length equals 13 residues. CDR1 and CDR2 from the germline V gene are SNHLY and FYNNEI.

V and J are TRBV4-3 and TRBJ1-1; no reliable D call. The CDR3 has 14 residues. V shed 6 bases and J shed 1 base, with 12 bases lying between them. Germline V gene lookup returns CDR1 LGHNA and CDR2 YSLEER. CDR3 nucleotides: TGCGCCAGCAGGACAACTGGCAAGAACACTGAAGCTTTCTTT. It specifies CASRTTGKNTEAFF.

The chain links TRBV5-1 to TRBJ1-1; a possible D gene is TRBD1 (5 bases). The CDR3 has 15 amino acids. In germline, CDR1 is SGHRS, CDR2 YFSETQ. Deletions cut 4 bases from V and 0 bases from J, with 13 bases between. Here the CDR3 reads CASSLMTDLNTEAFF. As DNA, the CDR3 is TGCGCCAGCAGCCTAATGACAGATTTGAACACTGAAGCTTTCTTT.

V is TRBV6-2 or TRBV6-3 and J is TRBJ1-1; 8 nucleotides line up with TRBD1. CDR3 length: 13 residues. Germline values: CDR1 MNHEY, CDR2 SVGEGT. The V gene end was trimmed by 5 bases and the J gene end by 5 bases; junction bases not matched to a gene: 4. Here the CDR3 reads CASSRDRGTEAFF. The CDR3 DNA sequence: TGTGCCAGCAGTAGAGACAGGGGTACTGAAGCTTTCTTT.

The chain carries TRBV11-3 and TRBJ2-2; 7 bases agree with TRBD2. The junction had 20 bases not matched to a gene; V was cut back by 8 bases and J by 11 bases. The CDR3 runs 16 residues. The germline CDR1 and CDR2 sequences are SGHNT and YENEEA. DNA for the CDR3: TGTGCCAGCCAAAGAGCTAGCGGCCTCCTCTTTGGAGAGCTGTTTTTT. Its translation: CASQRASGLLFGELFF.

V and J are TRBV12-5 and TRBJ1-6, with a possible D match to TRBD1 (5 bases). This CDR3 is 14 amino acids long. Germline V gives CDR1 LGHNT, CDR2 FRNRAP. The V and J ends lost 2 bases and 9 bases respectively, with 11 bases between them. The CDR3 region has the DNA TGTGCTAGTGGTTTGAGCCAGGGCGGTTCACCCCTCCACTTT. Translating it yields CASGLSQGGSPLHF.

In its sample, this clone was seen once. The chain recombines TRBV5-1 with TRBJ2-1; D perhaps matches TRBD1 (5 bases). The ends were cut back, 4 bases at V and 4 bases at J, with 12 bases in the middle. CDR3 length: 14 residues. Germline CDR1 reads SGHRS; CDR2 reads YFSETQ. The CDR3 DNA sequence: TGCGCCAGCAGCCCGGCAGGGCTTTACAATGAGCAGTTCTTC. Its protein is CASSPAGLYNEQFF.

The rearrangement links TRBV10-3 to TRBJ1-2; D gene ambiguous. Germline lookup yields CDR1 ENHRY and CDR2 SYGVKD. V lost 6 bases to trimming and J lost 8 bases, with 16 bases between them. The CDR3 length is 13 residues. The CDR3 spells CAIRPEMEEGYTF. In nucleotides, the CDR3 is TGTGCCATCAGACCTGAGATGGAGGAGGGCTACACCTTC.

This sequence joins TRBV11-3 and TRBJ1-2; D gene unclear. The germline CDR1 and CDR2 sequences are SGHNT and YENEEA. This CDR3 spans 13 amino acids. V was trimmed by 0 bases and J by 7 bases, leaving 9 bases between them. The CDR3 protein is CASSLDRGAGYTF. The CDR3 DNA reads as TGTGCCAGCAGCTTAGATCGAGGCGCTGGCTACACCTTC.

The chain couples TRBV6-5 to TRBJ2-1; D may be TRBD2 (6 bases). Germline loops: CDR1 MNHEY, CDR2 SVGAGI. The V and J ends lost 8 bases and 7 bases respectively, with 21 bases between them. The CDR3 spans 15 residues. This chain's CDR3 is CASGPSGAGMNEQFF. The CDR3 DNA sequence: TGTGCCAGCGGACCGTCCGGGGCGGGAATGAATGAGCAGTTCTTC.